This TCR beta chain was captured by sequencing in a study of blood T cell repertoires in COVID-19. Turning to the study itself: T cells, B-cell-depleted T cells, or PBMCs supplied cDNA or gDNA.

The table came from immunoSEQ multiplex PCR; TCRdb's copy has only in-frame clones and leaves some out. The sample has approximately 30,000 clones; roughly nine tenths are singletons. CDR1 is SGHRS, CDR2 YFSETQ, per germline. The CDR3 has 15 residues. V shed 4 bases and J shed 5 bases, with 18 bases lying between them. The source of this sequence is a human donor in a cohort sampled during active COVID-19. Source material: peripheral blood. The chain couples TRBV5-1 to TRBJ2-5, with unresolved D. CDR3: CASSASTAAIETQYF. The CDR3 coding sequence is TGCGCCAGCAGCGCCTCTACGGCGGCAATCGAGACCCAGTACTTC.